A selection of T cell receptor beta chains follows, all from one sample in a study of T-cell reconstitution after alpha-beta-depleted transplantation in children. Via MiXCR, TCRdb re-called the PCR reads, giving one row per CDR3 protein. This table has around 670,000 distinct CDR3 sequences, approximately 14% appearing once. The source material was PBMCs, sampled before TCRalphabeta/CD19-depleted stem cell transplant. These TCRs come from a girl aged 2 to 10 with congenital amegakaryocytic thrombocytopenia, due to receive a stem cell transplant. Each CDR3 is given with its conserved first and last residue. A D gene is named only where the DNA matches it firmly. Only part of the rows carry a size: once, few, many, or a class if the clone is expanded.

j_call | clone_size | d_call | v_call | cdr3_nt | cdr3_aa
TRBJ2-1 | . | . | TRBV6-1 | TGTGCCAGCAGTGACCCCGGGGAGTTCTTC | CASSDPGEFF
TRBJ1-5 | . | . | TRBV5-4 | TGTGCCAGCAGCTTTGGGGAAAGGCCCCAGCATTTT | CASSFGERPQHF
TRBJ2-7 | many | . | TRBV6-1 | TGTGCCAGCAGTGAATCGGTTCTAGCGCCTACTTACGAGCAGTACTTC | CASSESVLAPTYEQYF
TRBJ2-2 | . | . | TRBV15 | TGTGCCACCAGCACTGAGTGGGAGTTTATTTACGGGGAGCTGTTTTTT | CATSTEWEFIYGELFF
TRBJ2-2 | few | . | TRBV4-1 | TGCGCCAGCAGCCAAGAGCGACTAGTCGCTATCACCGGGGAGCTGTTTTTT | CASSQERLVAITGELFF
TRBJ2-3 | . | . | TRBV29-1 | TGCAGCGTCGAGCAGAGAAGAAGGACAGATACGCAGTATTTT | CSVEQRRRTDTQYF
TRBJ2-7 | many | TRBD2 | TRBV27 | TGTGCCAGCAGTTTTACGGGACTAGCGGGTGGTCTCTACGAGCAGTACTTC | CASSFTGLAGGLYEQYF
TRBJ2-2 | many | . | TRBV7-3 | TGTGCCAGCAGCCCGTTCTCGTATCTAGGGAACACCGGGGAGCTGTTTTTT | CASSPFSYLGNTGELFF
TRBJ2-3 | many | TRBD2 | TRBV29-1 | TGCAGTGGGACTAGCGACACAGATACGCAGTATTTT | CSGTSDTDTQYF
TRBJ2-5 | many | . | TRBV29-1 | TGCAGCGTTCGGGACGGACAAGAGACCCAGTACTTC | CSVRDGQETQYF
TRBJ2-1 | many | TRBD2 | TRBV10-3 | TGTGCCACGTCAGGACTAGCGCTCTACAATGAGCAGTTCTTC | CATSGLALYNEQFF
TRBJ2-5 | many | . | TRBV7-9 | TGTGCCAGCAGCTTAACAGAGGCAGGGACCCAAGAGACCCAGTACTTC | CASSLTEAGTQETQYF
TRBJ2-5 | many | . | TRBV7-6 | TGTGCCAGCAGCTTAGCGTTGATGGAGACCCAGTACTTC | CASSLALMETQYF
TRBJ2-7 | few | . | TRBV7-2 | TGTGCCAGCAGCTTATCTTCCGGCGGGCCCTACGAGCAGTACTTC | CASSLSSGGPYEQYF
TRBJ2-1 | many | . | TRBV5-1 | TGCGCCAGCAGCTCCAAGAGCTCCTACAATGAGCAGTTCTTC | CASSSKSSYNEQFF